These 11 T cell receptor beta chains were all obtained from the same sample, sequenced in a study of T-cell reconstitution after alpha-beta-depleted transplantation in children. A library of TCRbeta sequences, prepared with unique molecular identifiers, was generated. One entry per CDR3 protein, called by TCRdb with MiXCR from the PCR reads. The sample has some 200,000 distinct CDR3 sequences, roughly 8.1% seen once. The sample in question was PBMCs, mostly from graft donor cells, obtained 360 days after TCRalphabeta/CD19-depleted stem cell transplant. These receptors were obtained from a male patient between 2 and 10 years old who had a stem cell transplant for acute myeloid leukemia, so the T cells may come from the graft donor.

This clonotype was counted ten times or more. The genes are TRBV20-1 and TRBJ2-5; D gene uncertain. V lost 1 base and J 5 bases, leaving 5 bases between the germline ends. CDR1 and CDR2 (germline): DFQATT, SNEGSKA (reference sequence). CDR3 length: 11 amino acids. The CDR3 DNA reads as TGCAGTGCTAGAGCTTTGGAGACCCAGTACTTC. It encodes CSARALETQYF.

This chain joins TRBV6-6 and TRBJ2-1, with TRBD2 matching over 9 bases. Per the germline V gene, CDR1 is MNHNY and CDR2 is SVGAGI (reference sequence). Trimming cost V 11 bases and J 7 bases; bases outside gene matches: 6. The CDR3 has 12 amino acids. In nucleotides, the CDR3 is TGTGCCCTGGCTAGCGGGAAGAATGAGCAGTTCTTC. This encodes CALASGKNEQFF.

This clonotype was observed many times. The J gene is TRBJ2-1, the V gene TRBV4-1; a possible D gene is TRBD1 (6 bases). CDR3 length equals 14 residues. V was pared by 4 bases and J by 10 bases, with 17 bases between. Per germline, CDR1 MGHRA and CDR2 YSYEKL. CDR3 bases: TGCGCCAGCAGCCGTCGGGACATCGAGGGGGAGCAGTTCTTC. Translating it yields CASSRRDIEGEQFF.

The V and J genes are TRBV6-2 or TRBV6-3 and TRBJ2-1, with 7 bases identical to TRBD2. The CDR3 length is 17 residues. V lost 5 bases and J lost 2; bases outside the gene matches: 12. Per germline, CDR1 MNHEY and CDR2 SVGEGT. In DNA form, the CDR3 reads TGTGCCAGCAGTCGGTGGGGCAGCGGGGAGGCCTACAATGAGCAGTTCTTC. Translation: CASSRWGSGEAYNEQFF.

This clonotype has ten or more counts. This chain joins TRBV29-1 and TRBJ2-1; 14 bases map to TRBD2. Per germline, CDR1 SQVTM and CDR2 ANQGSEA. The CDR3 has 17 residues. V shed 5 bases, J shed 6 bases, and the junction held 12 bases outside the gene matches. CDR3 in amino acids: CSVPSRLAGGPSNEQFF. CDR3 bases: TGCAGCGTTCCGTCCCGACTAGCGGGAGGGCCTAGCAATGAGCAGTTCTTC.

The CDR3 spells CASSSLALYQETQYF. CDR3 DNA sequence: TGTGCCAGCAGCTCTCTAGCGTTATACCAAGAGACCCAGTACTTC. This chain links TRBV7-9 with TRBJ2-5; perhaps TRBD2 as D (6 bases). CDR1 and CDR2 from the germline V gene are SEHNR and FQNEAQ (reference sequence). V was clipped by 4 bases and J by 0 bases, with 12 bases between them. There are 15 residues in the CDR3.

There are a few counts of this clonotype. The chain has TRBV5-5 and TRBJ2-7; the D is unclear. Germline values: CDR1 SGHKS, CDR2 YYEKEE (reference sequence). CDR3 length equals 13 residues. V was clipped by 2 bases and J by 4 bases, with 10 bases between them. The CDR3 protein is CASSLIPAYEQYV. CDR3 in DNA: TGTGCCAGCAGCTTAATACCAGCTTACGAGCAGTACGTC.

The chain carries TRBV7-6 and TRBJ2-5, with TRBD2 identical over 9 bases. Trimming cost V 5 bases and J 3 bases; bases outside gene matches: 4. The CDR3 contains 14 residues. Looked up from germline, CDR1 is SGHVS and CDR2 is FNYEAQ. The CDR3 DNA follows: TGTGCCAGCAGCGTTAGCGGGGGAAAAGAGACCCAGTACTTC. Amino acid sequence: CASSVSGGKETQYF. The entire variable domain, with the rest obtained from reference TRBV7-6 and TRBJ2-5, is as follows: GAGVSQSPRYKVTKRGQDVALRCDPISGHVSLYWYRQALGQGPEFLTYFNYEAQQDKSGLPNDRFSAERPEGSISTLTIQRTEQRDSAMYRCASSVSGGKETQYFGPGTRLLVL.

This clonotype was detected only a few times. The V and J genes are TRBV15 and TRBJ2-1; the D gene could be TRBD1 or TRBD2 (5 bases each). V lost 1 base and J 0 bases, leaving 10 bases between the germline ends. Germline values: CDR1 LNHNV, CDR2 YYDKDF (reference sequence). CDR3 size: 16 residues. The CDR3 DNA reads as TGTGCCACCAGCAGAGGAGAGGGGAGCTCCTACAATGAGCAGTTCTTC. Translated, it gives CATSRGEGSSYNEQFF.

This clonotype was counted at least ten times. The gene calls are TRBV20-1 and TRBJ1-1; 7 bases match TRBD1. Germline-derived CDR1 and CDR2 are DFQATT and SNEGSKA (reference sequence). The V and J ends lost 1 base and 8 bases, in that order; junction bases with no gene match: 4. The CDR3 has 12 amino acids. This chain's CDR3 is CSARGRGIEAFF. In DNA form, the CDR3 reads TGCAGTGCTAGAGGCAGGGGGATCGAAGCTTTCTTT.

This clonotype was recorded many times. This chain uses TRBV5-1 with TRBJ2-2; possible D gene TRBD1, 7 bases. Trimming removed 4 bases from V and 3 bases from J, with 13 bases in between. The CDR3 is made up of 15 amino acids. Germline V gives CDR1 SGHRS, CDR2 YFSETQ. As DNA, the CDR3 is TGCGCCAGCAGCCCCGACAGGGAGGACACCGGGGAGCTGTTTTTT. Translation: CASSPDREDTGELFF.